Below, one T cell receptor beta chain is given with its context. Produced via immunoSEQ multiplex PCR; TCRdb's table is partial and in-frame only. The sample lists roughly 2.5 million clones; about 92% were seen once. This entry belongs to a study of shared clonotypes between healthy human individuals. CDR1 is SGHNT, CDR2 YYREEE, per germline (reference sequence). The CDR3 is 18 residues long. Trimming removed 2 bases from V and 4 bases from J; junction bases left unmatched: 6. The sample consisted of naive CD4+ T cells sorted from blood. Subset in this sample: CD45RA+ positively selected. The genes are TRBV5-4 and TRBJ2-2; 15 bases line up with TRBD2. The sequence came from a man between 18 and 35 years old in good health. CDR3 sequence reads: CASSFGLAGGPGTGELFF. The CDR3 DNA sequence: TGTGCCAGCAGCTTCGGACTAGCGGGGGGGCCGGGCACCGGGGAGCTGTTTTTT.